These 9 T cell receptor beta chains were all obtained from the same sample, sequenced in a study of cytomegalovirus exposure and HLA in healthy donors (dated by TCRdb to 2017 to 2019). The method was the immunoSEQ multiplex PCR assay. For the multiplex PCR, a mixture combining 60 forward primers for TCR Vbeta segments and 13 reverse primers for TCR Jbeta segments was used. The table was pulled from immuneACCESS by TCRdb, which kept in-frame rearrangements only. Such tables lose some clones; where checked, under half of the loss comes from unresolved V genes, and the rest has no known cause. This sample is represented by about 120,000 clones; 79% of them were singletons. Together, the top ten hold approximately 4% of the sample. Sequenced: PBMCs. The receptor set was obtained from a man aged 30-40 years in good health and CMV-seropositive.

V is TRBV27 and J is TRBJ1-2; D gene uncertain. Germline-derived CDR1 and CDR2 are MNHEY and SMNVEV (reference sequence). The CDR3 contains 13 residues. The V end lost 1 base, the J end lost 2 bases, and 5 bases lay between the germline ends. The DNA for the CDR3 is TGTGCCAGCAGTTTATTCCAGAACTATGGCTACACCTTC. This sequence encodes CASSLFQNYGYTF.

The CDR3 DNA reads TGTGCCAGCAGCTTGGAAGTCAGATCCTTATATGGCTACACCTTC. Its translation is CASSLEVRSLYGYTF. The chain couples TRBV5-6 to TRBJ1-2; D is unclear. The CDR3 totals 15 residues. In germline, CDR1 is SGHDT, CDR2 YYEEEE. V lost 0 bases and J 5 bases, leaving 14 bases between the germline ends.

The rearrangement uses TRBV5-4 and TRBJ2-2, with a weak D call TRBD1 (6 bases). Trimming took 0 bases from V and 11 from J, leaving 17 bases between them. Germline CDR1 and CDR2: SGHNT and YYREEE (reference sequence). This CDR3 contains 15 residues. CDR3 DNA: TGTGCCAGCAGCTTGGATTCAGGCAGGGGCGCTGAGCTGTTTTTT. Its translation is CASSLDSGRGAELFF.

The chain links TRBV7-9 to TRBJ2-5, with 9 bases identical to TRBD2. The V gene's germline CDR1 is SEHNR and CDR2 FQNEAQ (reference sequence). The V gene end was trimmed by 0 bases and the J gene end by 6 bases; junction bases not matched to a gene: 8. This CDR3 comprises 16 residues. The CDR3 here is CASSLARRGGWQTQYF. In DNA form, the CDR3 reads TGTGCCAGCAGCTTAGCGAGGCGGGGGGGCTGGCAGACCCAGTACTTC.

In nucleotides, the CDR3 is TGTGCCAGCAGCCCTGGACAGGGCCCTTATGAAAAACTGTTTTTT. This codes for CASSPGQGPYEKLFF. The chain has TRBV7-9 and TRBJ1-4, with 8 bases identical to TRBD1. The V gene's germline CDR1 is SEHNR and CDR2 FQNEAQ (reference sequence). The CDR3 totals 15 residues. V lost 5 bases, J lost 6 bases, and 8 bases stayed unmatched.

The chain combines TRBV7-2 with TRBJ2-1, with D tentatively TRBD2 (6 bases). CDR1 is SGHTA and CDR2 is FQGNSA in the germline V gene. V lost 1 base and J 0 bases, leaving 13 bases between the germline ends. There are 17 residues in the CDR3. CDR3 loop: CASSLEGSGASYNEQFF. For the CDR3, the DNA is TGTGCCAGCAGCTTAGAGGGTAGCGGAGCCTCCTACAATGAGCAGTTCTTC. Together with reference TRBV7-2 and TRBJ2-1, the CDR3 gives the full variable domain: GAGVSQSPSNKVTEKGKDVELRCDPISGHTALYWYRQSLGQGLEFLIYFQGNSAPDKSGLPSDRFSAERTGGSVSTLTIQRTQQEDSAVYLCASSLEGSGASYNEQFFGPGTRLTVL.

The chain uses TRBV5-1 and TRBJ2-5, with 7 positions matching TRBD2. The CDR3 consists of 15 residues. Germline lookup yields CDR1 SGHRS and CDR2 YFSETQ. V gave up 1 base and J gave up 1 base; unmatched junction bases: 4. DNA for the CDR3: TGCGCCAGCAGCTTGATACCTAGCGGCCAAGAGACCCAGTACTTC. Translation: CASSLIPSGQETQYF.

The chain is built from TRBV7-3 and TRBJ2-3; 8 nucleotides agree with TRBD2. This CDR3 has 17 residues. Unmatched junction bases numbered 19, after V lost 11 bases and J lost 3 bases. The germline V gene has CDR1 SGHTA and CDR2 FQGTGA. The CDR3, as DNA: TGTGCCCTCCAGGTACGAGTCCAGCGGGAGTCAACAGATACGCAGTATTTT. Translated: CALQVRVQRESTDTQYF.

This clone was seen once. This chain uses TRBV28 with TRBJ2-1; TRBD2 might be the D (6 bases). Germline V gives CDR1 MDHEN, CDR2 SYDVKM. The ends were cut back, 4 bases at V and 12 bases at J, with 16 bases in the middle. The CDR3 runs to 13 residues. CDR3 amino acids: CASSSGANLWQFF. The DNA of the CDR3 is TGTGCCAGCAGTTCGGGAGCCAACTTGTGGCAGTTCTTC.